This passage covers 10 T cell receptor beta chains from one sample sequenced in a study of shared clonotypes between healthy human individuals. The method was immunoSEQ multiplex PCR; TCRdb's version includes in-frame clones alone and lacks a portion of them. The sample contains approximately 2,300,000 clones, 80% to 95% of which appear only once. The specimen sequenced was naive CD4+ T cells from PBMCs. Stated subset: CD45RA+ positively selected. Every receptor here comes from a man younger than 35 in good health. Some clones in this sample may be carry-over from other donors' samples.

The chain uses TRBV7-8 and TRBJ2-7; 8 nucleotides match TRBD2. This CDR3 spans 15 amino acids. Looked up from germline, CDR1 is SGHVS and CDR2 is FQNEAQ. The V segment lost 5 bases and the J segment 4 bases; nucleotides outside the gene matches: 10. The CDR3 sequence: CASSRGLASLYEQYF. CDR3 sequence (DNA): TGTGCCAGCAGCCGCGGACTAGCTTCGTTGTACGAGCAGTACTTC.

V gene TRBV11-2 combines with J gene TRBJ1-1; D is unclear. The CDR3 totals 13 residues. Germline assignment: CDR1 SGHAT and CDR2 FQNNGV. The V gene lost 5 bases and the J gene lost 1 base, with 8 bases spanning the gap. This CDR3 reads CASSKGGNTEAFF. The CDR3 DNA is TGTGCCAGCAGCAAAGGAGGGAACACTGAAGCTTTCTTT. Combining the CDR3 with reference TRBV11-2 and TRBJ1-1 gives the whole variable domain EAGVAQSPRYKIIEKRQSVAFWCNPISGHATLYWYQQILGQGPKLLIQFQNNGVVDDSQLPKDRFSAERLKGVDSTLKIQPAKLEDSAVYLCASSKGGNTEAFFGQGTRLTVV.

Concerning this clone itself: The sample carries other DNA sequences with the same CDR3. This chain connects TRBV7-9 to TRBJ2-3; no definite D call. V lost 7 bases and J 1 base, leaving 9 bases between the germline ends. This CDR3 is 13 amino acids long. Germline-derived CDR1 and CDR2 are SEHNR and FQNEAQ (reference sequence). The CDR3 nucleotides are TGTGCCAGCATTCGAAGTGGCACAGATACGCAGTATTTT. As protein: CASIRSGTDTQYF.

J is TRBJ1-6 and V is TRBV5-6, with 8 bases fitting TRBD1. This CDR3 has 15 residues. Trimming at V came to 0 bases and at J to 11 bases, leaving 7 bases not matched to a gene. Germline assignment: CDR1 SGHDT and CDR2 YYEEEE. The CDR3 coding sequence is TGTGCCAGCAGCTTGGTCGCAGGGGGCTTCCCACCCCTCCACTTT. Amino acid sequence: CASSLVAGGFPPLHF.

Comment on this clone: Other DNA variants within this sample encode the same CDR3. The CDR3 sequence is CASSFRGSNQPQHF. The CDR3 DNA reads TGTGCCAGCAGCTTTCGGGGTAGCAATCAGCCCCAGCATTTT. The chain is built from TRBV5-6 and TRBJ1-5, with no clear D. The CDR3 has 14 residues. Between the trimmed V and J ends, which lost 2 bases and 0 bases, there was a span of 6 bases. From germline, CDR1 is SGHDT and CDR2 YYEEEE.

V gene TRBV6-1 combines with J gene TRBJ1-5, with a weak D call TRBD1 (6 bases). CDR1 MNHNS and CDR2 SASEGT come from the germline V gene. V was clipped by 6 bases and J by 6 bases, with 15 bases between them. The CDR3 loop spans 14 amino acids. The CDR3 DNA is TGTGCCAGCAGACCGAACAGGGAGGGTCAGCCCCAGCATTTT. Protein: CASRPNREGQPQHF.

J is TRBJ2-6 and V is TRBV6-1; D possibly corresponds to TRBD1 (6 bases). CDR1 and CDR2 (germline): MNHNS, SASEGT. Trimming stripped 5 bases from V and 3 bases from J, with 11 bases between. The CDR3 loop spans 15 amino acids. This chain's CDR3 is CASSKQGLGANVLTF. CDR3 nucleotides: TGTGCCAGCAGTAAACAGGGTCTTGGGGCCAACGTCCTGACTTTC.

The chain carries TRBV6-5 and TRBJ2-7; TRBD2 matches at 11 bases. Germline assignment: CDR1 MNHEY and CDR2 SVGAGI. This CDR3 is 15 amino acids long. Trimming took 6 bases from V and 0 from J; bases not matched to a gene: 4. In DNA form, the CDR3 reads TGTGCCAGCAGGGGACTAGCGGAGAGCTCCTACGAGCAGTACTTC. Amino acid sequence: CASRGLAESSYEQYF.

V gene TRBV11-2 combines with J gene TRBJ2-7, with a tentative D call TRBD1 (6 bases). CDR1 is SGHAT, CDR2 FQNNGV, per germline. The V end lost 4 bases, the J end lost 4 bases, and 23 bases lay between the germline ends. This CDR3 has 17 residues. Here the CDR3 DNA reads TGTGCCAGCAGCTCCTTACTTTCAGGGGCGACGTATTACGAGCAGTACTTC. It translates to CASSSLLSGATYYEQYF.

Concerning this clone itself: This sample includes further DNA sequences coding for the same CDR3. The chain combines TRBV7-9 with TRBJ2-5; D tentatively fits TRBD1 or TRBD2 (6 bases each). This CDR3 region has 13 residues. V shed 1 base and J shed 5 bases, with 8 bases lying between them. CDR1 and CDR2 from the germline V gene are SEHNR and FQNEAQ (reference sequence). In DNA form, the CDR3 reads TGTGCCAGCAGCTTAGGGAGGGGGGAGACCCAGTACTTC. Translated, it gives CASSLGRGETQYF.